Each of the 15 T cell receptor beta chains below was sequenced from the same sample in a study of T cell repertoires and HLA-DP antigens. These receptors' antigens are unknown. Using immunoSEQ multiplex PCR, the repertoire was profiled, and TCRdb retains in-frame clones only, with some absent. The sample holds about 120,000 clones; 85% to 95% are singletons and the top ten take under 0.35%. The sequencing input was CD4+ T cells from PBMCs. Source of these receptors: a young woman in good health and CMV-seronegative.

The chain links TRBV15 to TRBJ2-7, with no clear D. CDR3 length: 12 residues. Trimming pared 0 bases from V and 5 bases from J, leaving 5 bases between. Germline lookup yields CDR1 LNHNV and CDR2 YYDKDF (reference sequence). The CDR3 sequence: CATSRDRDEQYV. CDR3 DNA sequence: TGTGCCACCAGCAGAGATCGCGACGAGCAGTACGTC.

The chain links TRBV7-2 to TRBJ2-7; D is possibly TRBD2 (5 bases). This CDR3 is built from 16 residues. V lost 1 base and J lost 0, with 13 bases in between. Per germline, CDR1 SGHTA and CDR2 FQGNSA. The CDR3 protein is CASSLGGRQSSYEQYV. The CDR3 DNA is TGTGCCAGCAGCTTAGGAGGGCGACAAAGCTCCTACGAGCAGTACGTC.

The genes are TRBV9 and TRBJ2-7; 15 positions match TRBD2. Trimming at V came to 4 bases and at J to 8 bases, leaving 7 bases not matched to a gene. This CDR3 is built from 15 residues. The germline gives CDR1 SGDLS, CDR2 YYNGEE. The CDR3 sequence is CASSPRTSGRVQQYF. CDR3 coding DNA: TGTGCCAGCAGCCCCCGGACTAGCGGGAGGGTACAGCAGTACTTC.

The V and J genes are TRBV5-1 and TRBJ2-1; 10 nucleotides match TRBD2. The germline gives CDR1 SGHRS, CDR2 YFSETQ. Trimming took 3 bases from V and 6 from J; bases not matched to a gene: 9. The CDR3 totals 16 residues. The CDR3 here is CASSWSPTSGFNEQFF. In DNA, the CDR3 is TGCGCCAGCAGCTGGAGCCCGACTAGCGGGTTCAATGAGCAGTTCTTC.

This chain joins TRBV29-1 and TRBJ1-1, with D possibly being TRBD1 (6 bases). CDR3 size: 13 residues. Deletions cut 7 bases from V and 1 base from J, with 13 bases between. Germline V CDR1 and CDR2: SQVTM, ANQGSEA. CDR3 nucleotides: TGCAGCGCAAGCGGACAGACGAACACTGAAGCTTTCTTT. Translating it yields CSASGQTNTEAFF.

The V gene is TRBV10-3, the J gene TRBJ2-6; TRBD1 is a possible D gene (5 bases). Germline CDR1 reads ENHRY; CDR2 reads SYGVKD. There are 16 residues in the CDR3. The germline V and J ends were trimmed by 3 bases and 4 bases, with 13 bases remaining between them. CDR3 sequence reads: CAISDASGSGANVLTF. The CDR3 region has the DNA TGTGCCATCAGTGATGCGTCAGGGTCCGGGGCCAACGTCCTGACTTTC.

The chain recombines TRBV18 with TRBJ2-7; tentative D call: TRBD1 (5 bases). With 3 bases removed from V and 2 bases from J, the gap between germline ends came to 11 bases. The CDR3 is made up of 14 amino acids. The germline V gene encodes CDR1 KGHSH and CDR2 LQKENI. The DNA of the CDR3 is TGTGCCAGCTCACCCAGGACAAACACCTACGAGCAGTACTTC. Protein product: CASSPRTNTYEQYF.

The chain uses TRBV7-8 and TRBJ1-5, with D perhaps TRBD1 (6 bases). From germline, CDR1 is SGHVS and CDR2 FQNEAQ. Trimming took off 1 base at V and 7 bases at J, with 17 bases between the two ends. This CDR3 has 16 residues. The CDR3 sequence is CASSLVGGQGGQPQHF. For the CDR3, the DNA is TGTGCCAGCAGCTTAGTGGGGGGCCAGGGCGGGCAGCCCCAGCATTTT. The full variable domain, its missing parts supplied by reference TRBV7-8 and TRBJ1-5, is GAGVSQSPRYKVAKRGQDVALRCDPISGHVSLFWYQQALGQGPEFLTYFQNEAQLDKSGLPSDRFFAERPEGSVSTLKIQRTQQEDSAVYLCASSLVGGQGGQPQHFGDGTRLSIL.

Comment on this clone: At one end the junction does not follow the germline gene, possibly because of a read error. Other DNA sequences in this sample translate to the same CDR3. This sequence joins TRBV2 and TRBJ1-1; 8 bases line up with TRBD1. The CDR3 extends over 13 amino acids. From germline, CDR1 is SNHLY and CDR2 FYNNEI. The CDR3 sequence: CASTRTGWTEAFF. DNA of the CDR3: TGTGCCAGCACCCGGACAGGGTGGACTGAGGCTTTCTTT. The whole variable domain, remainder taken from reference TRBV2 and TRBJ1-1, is EPEVTQTPSHQVTQMGQEVILRCVPISNHLYFYWYRQILGQKVEFLVSFYNNEISEKSEIFDDQFSVERPDGSNFTLKIRSTKLEDSAMYFCASTRTGWTEAFFGQGTRLTVV.

The CDR3 is CASSQATDTQYF. As DNA, the CDR3 is TGTGCCAGCAGCCAGGCGACAGATACGCAGTATTTT. V gene TRBV28 combines with J gene TRBJ2-3, with D hard to call. The CDR3 spans 12 residues. Trimming shortened V by 6 bases and J by 3 bases, and 7 bases separated the two germline ends. Per germline, CDR1 MDHEN and CDR2 SYDVKM.

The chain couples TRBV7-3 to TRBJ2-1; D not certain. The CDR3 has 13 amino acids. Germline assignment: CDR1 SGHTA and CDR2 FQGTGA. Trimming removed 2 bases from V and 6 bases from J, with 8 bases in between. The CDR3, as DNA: TGTGCCAGCAGCTTATTAGCAAGCAATGAGCAGTTCTTC. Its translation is CASSLLASNEQFF.

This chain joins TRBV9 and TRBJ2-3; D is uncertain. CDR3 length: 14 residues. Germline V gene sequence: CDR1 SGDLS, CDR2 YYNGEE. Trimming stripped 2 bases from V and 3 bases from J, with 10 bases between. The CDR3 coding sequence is TGTGCCAGCAGCGTTGACGCCACGACAGATACGCAGTATTTT. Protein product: CASSVDATTDTQYF.

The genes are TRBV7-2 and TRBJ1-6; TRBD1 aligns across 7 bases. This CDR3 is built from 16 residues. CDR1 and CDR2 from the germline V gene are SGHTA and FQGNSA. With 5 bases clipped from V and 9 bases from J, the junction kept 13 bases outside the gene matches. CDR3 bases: TGTGCCAGCAGCCCGCCGCTGGACAGGTTAGGTTCACCCCTCCACTTT. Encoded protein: CASSPPLDRLGSPLHF.

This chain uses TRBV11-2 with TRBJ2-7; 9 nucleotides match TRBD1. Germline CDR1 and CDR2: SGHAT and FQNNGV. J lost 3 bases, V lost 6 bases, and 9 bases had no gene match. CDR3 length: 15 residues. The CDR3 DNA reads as TGTGCCAGCAGACATTACAGGGGGCCGAACTACGAGCAGTACGTC. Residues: CASRHYRGPNYEQYV.

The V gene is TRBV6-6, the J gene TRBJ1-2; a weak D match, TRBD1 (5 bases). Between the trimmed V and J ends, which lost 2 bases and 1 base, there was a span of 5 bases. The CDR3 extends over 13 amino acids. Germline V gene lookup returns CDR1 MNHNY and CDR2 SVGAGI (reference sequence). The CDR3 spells CASSYDSNYGYTF. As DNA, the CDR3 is TGTGCCAGCAGTTACGACAGTAACTATGGCTACACCTTC.